Below, one T cell receptor beta chain is given with its context. Germline V gene lookup returns CDR1 LNHDA and CDR2 SQIVND (reference sequence). Between the trimmed V and J ends, which lost 1 base and 5 bases, there was a span of 11 bases. The CDR3 sequence is 14 residues long. This specimen comes from a study of blood T cell repertoires in COVID-19. The wider study: The samples span acute and convalescent COVID-19 from the United States, Italy and Spain.

Under the authors' procedure: It was from reference gene primer amplification that nucleated cell counts were estimated. Libraries were prepared by immunoSEQ multiplex PCR; TCRdb keeps only in-frame clonotypes and omits some of them. The DNA gave D and trimming, while V, J and clone size come from that table. The sample has around 270,000 clones; about 86% are singletons. Sequencing was done on a sample of peripheral blood. This rearrangement joins TRBV19 to TRBJ2-5; the D gene is possibly TRBD2 (5 bases). This TCR came from a person aged 70 to 80 with COVID-19, enrolled during active disease. The CDR3 loop reads CASSIGASSETQYF. As DNA, the CDR3 is TGTGCCAGTAGTATAGGCGCTAGCTCGGAGACCCAGTACTTC.